The sequence of this T cell receptor beta chain was determined in a study of T-cell reconstitution after alpha-beta-depleted transplantation in children. During its preparation, the TCRbeta library received unique molecular identifiers. TCRdb re-analysed the PCR reads in MiXCR, keeping a single row per CDR3 protein. The sample carries about 420,000 distinct CDR3 sequences, around 15% recorded once. Only a few counts were recorded for this clonotype. Its target is not known. V was shortened by 6 bases and J by 0 bases, with 9 bases between the two germline ends. The germline V gene has CDR1 MGHDK and CDR2 SYGVNS. The CDR3 sequence is 14 residues long. Regarding the study as a whole: Approximately two months post-transplant, alpha-beta T cells reportedly originated from several hundred expanded graft clones. At one year after transplant, newly produced T cells mostly accounted for T-cell counts and diversity. Recipient T cells and thymic progenitors that survived were the source of the high TCRbeta diversity seen at day 60 in some patients.

The clonotype originates from a boy in the first two years of life who had a stem cell transplant for Wiskott-Aldrich syndrome, so the T cells may come from the graft donor. Sequenced material: PBMCs, mostly from graft donor cells, taken 360 days after TCRalphabeta/CD19-depleted stem cell transplant. This rearrangement joins TRBV25-1 to TRBJ1-3; D call uncertain. The CDR3 loop reads CASSSVFSGNTIYF. The DNA for the CDR3 is TGTGCCAGCAGCTCCGTCTTCTCTGGAAACACCATATATTTT.